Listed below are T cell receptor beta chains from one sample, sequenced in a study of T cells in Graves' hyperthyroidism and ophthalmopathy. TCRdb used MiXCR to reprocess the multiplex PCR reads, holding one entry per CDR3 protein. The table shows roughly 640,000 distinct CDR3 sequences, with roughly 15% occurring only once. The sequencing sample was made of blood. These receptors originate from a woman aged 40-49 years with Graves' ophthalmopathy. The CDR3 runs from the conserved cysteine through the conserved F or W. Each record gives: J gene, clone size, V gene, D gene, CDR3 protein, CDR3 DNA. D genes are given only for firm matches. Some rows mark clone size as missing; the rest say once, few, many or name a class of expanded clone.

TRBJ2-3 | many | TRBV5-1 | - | CASSLEGRSTDTQYF | TGCGCCAGCAGCTTGGAGGGCAGAAGCACAGATACGCAGTATTTT
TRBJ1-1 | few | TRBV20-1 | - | CSAGDKHTEAFF | TGCAGTGCTGGGGACAAGCACACTGAAGCTTTCTTT
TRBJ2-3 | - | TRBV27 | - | CASRKQGSDTQYF | TGTGCCAGCAGGAAACAGGGTTCAGATACGCAGTATTTT
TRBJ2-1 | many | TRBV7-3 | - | CASSSVAANNEQFF | TGTGCCAGCAGCTCGGTAGCGGCAAACAATGAGCAGTTCTTC
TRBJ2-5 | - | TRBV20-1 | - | CSARGGRGETQYF | TGCAGTGCTAGAGGGGGCAGGGGAGAGACCCAGTACTTC
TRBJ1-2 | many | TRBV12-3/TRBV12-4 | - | CASSSSGRGNYGYTF | TGTGCCAGCAGTTCGTCCGGAAGGGGGAACTATGGCTACACCTTC
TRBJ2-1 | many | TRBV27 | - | CASTGYSYNEQFF | TGTGCCAGCACCGGTTACTCCTACAATGAGCAGTTCTTC
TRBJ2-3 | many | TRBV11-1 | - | CASSSSRLLTDTQYF | TGTGCCAGCAGTTCGTCCCGACTCCTCACAGATACGCAGTATTTT
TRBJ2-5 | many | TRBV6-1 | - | CASSDGAPRRETQYF | TGTGCCAGCAGTGATGGGGCGCCACGGAGGGAGACCCAGTACTTC
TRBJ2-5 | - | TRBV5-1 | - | CASSPGLQTQYF | TGCGCCAGCAGCCCAGGGTTGCAGACCCAGTACTTC
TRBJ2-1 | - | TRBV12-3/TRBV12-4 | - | CASSLFQQANEQFF | TGTGCCAGCAGTTTATTTCAGCAGGCCAATGAGCAGTTCTTC
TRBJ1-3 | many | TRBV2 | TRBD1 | CASREGGSAGNTIYF | TGTGCCAGCAGGGAAGGGGGCAGCGCTGGAAACACCATATATTTT
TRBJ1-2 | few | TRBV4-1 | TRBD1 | CASSPLGTVYGYTF | TGCGCCAGCAGCCCCCTAGGGACAGTCTATGGCTACACCTTC
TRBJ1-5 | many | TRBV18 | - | CASSPVDSRPPQHF | TGTGCCAGCTCACCGGTGGACTCCCGCCCGCCCCAGCATTTT
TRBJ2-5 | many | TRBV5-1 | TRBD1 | CASSKGTEETQYF | TGCGCCAGCAGCAAGGGGACAGAAGAGACCCAGTACTTC
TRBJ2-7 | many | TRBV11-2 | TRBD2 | CASSLVASGSYEQYF | TGTGCCAGCAGCTTAGTGGCTAGCGGGAGCTACGAGCAGTACTTC
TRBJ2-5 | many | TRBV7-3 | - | CASSLQGAGRETQYF | TGTGCCAGCAGCCTCCAAGGGGCGGGGCGGGAGACCCAGTACTTC
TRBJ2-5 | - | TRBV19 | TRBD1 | CASSTILTGTRETQYF | TGTGCCAGTAGTACAATCCTGACAGGGACGCGAGAGACCCAGTACTTC
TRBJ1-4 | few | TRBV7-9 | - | CASSLEISGRQKLFF | TGTGCCAGCAGCTTAGAGATCTCGGGACGGCAAAAACTGTTTTTT
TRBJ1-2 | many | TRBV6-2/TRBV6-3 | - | CASSARRSGYTF | TGTGCCAGCAGTGCCAGGCGTAGTGGCTACACCTTC
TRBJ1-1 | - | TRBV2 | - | CAGSQRTAEAFF | TGTGCCGGCAGTCAAAGGACAGCAGAAGCTTTCTTT
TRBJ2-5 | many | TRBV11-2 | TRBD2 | CASSLEGSGAGRETQYF | TGTGCCAGCAGCTTAGAGGGGAGCGGGGCCGGGCGAGAGACCCAGTACTTC
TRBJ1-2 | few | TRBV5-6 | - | CASSLAADYGYTF | TGTGCCAGCAGCTTGGCGGCAGACTATGGCTACACCTTC
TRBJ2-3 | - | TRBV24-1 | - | CATSDTGMSTDTQYF | TGTGCCACCAGTGATACAGGGATGAGCACAGATACGCAGTATTTT
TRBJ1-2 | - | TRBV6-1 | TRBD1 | CASSEAAGTGAHGYTF | TGTGCCAGCAGTGAAGCGGCCGGGACAGGGGCTCATGGCTACACCTTC
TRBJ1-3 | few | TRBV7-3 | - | CASSYSRDRTGNTIYF | TGTGCCAGCAGCTATAGCCGCGACAGGACTGGAAACACCATATATTTT
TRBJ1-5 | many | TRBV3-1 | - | CASSRGQLNQPQHF | TGTGCCAGCAGCCGAGGACAGCTCAATCAGCCCCAGCATTTT
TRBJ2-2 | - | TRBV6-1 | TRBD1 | CAIGQGDTGELFF | TGTGCCATTGGGCAGGGGGACACCGGGGAGCTGTTTTTT
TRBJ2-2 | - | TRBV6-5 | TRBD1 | CASSYDGTANTGELFF | TGTGCCAGCAGTTACGATGGGACAGCGAACACCGGGGAGCTGTTTTTT
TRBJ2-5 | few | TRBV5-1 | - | CASRPQVGEETQYF | TGCGCCAGCAGGCCCCAAGTTGGGGAAGAGACCCAGTACTTC
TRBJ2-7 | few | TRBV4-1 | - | CASSQPGHLREQYF | TGCGCCAGCAGCCAGCCGGGACACCTAAGGGAGCAGTACTTC
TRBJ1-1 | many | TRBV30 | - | CAWSVRRNTEAFF | TGTGCCTGGAGTGTAAGACGGAACACTGAAGCTTTCTTT
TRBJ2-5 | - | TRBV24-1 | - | CATSDWAGGETQYF | TGTGCCACCAGTGATTGGGCCGGCGGCGAGACCCAGTACTTC
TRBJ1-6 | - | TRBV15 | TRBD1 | CATSRNQGGISPLHF | TGTGCCACCAGCAGAAACCAGGGGGGGATTTCACCCCTCCACTTT
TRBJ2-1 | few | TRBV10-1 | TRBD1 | CASSDPGTGVNEQFF | TGCGCCAGCAGTGACCCCGGGACAGGGGTCAATGAGCAGTTCTTC
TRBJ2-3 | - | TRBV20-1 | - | CSAGASGLDTQYF | TGCAGTGCCGGGGCGTCCGGGCTAGATACGCAGTATTTT
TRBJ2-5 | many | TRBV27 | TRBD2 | CASSQTSGIGSQYF | TGTGCCAGCAGTCAGACTAGCGGGATTGGGTCCCAGTACTTC
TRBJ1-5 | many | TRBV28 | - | CASSLAGASNQPQHF | TGTGCCAGCAGTTTAGCAGGGGCAAGCAATCAGCCCCAGCATTTT
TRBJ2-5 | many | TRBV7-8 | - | CASSLWGGHQETQYF | TGTGCCAGCAGCTTATGGGGGGGCCACCAAGAGACCCAGTACTTC
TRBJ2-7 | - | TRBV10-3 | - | CAISGLASSSYEQYF | TGTGCCATCAGTGGCTTAGCGTCAAGCTCCTACGAGCAGTACTTC